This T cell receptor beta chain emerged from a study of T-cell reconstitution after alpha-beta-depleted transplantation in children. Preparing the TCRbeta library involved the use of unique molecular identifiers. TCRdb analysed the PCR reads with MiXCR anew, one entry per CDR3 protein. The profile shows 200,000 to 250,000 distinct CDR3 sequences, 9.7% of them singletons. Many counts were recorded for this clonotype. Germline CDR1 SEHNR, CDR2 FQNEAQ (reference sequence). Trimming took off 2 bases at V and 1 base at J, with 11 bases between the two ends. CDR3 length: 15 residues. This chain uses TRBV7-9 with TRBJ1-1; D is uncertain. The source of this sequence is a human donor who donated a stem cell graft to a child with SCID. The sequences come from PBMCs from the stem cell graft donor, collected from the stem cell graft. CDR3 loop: CASSLIRGRNTEAFF. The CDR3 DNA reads TGTGCCAGCAGCTTAATCAGAGGCCGGAACACTGAAGCTTTCTTT.